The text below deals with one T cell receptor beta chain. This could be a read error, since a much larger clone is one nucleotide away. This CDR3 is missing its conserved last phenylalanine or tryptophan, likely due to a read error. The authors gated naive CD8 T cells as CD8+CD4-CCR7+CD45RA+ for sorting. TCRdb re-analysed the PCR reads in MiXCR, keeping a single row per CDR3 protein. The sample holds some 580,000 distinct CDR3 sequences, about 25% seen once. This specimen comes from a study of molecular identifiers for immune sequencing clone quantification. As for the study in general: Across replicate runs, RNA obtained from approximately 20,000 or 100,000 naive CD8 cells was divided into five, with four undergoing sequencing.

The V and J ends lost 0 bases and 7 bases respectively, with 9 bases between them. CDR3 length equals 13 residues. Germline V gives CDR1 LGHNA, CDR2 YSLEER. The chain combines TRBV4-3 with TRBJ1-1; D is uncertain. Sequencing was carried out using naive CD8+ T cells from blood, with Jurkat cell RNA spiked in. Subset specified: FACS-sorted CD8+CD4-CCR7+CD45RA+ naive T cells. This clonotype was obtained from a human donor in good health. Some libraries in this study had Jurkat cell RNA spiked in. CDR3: CASSQDLSYEAFL. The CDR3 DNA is TGCGCCAGCAGCCAAGATTTGAGCTATGAAGCTTTCCTT.